The T cell receptor (beta chain) described here comes from a study of OX40 agonist ivuxolimab in advanced cancers. About this clone itself: Antigen: not known.

Trimming took 5 bases from V and 5 from J; bases not matched to a gene: 11. Germline-derived CDR1 and CDR2 are MDHEN and SYDVKM. This CDR3 is built from 15 residues. Some clones are missing from TCRdb's copy, which holds only in-frame ones; the method was immunoSEQ multiplex PCR. The profile covers more than 80,000 clones, with 90% appearing a single time and around 0.5% taken by the ten largest. Broader study findings: The authors did not determine the antigen specificity of the expanded peripheral T cells.

This chain joins TRBV28 and TRBJ1-1; TRBD1 matches at 7 bases. The receptor was isolated from an adult with an advanced solid tumor such as melanoma, head and neck, liver or kidney cancer. The source was CD4+ or CD8+ T cells sorted from blood, collected in a trial of the OX40 agonist ivuxolimab. CDR3 sequence (DNA): TGTGCCAGCAGTCCCATCCGACAGGGTTTGACTGAAGCTTTCTTT. Translation: CASSPIRQGLTEAFF.